The rows below give T cell receptor beta chains drawn from one sample of a study of identical twins. Via MiXCR, TCRdb re-called the 5' RACE reads, giving one row per CDR3 protein. The sample yields about 480,000 distinct CDR3 sequences, 14% seen once. These data were also filed under a second study, of yellow fever vaccine responses in identical twins.

Sequencing was carried out using CD4+ T cells sorted from blood. These receptors all come from a woman aged 18-29 years in good health. CDR3s include the opening cysteine and the closing phenylalanine or tryptophan. D genes are given only for firm matches. Some rows mark clone size as missing; the rest say once, few, many or name a class of expanded clone.

>TRBV21-1|-|TRBJ2-3|few
TGTGCCAGCAGCAAAGGGTCCCTGGAGAGACCAGATACGCAGTATTTT
CASSKGSLERPDTQYF
>TRBV5-1|TRBD2|TRBJ2-1|few
TGCGCCAGCAGCTTGGGTTTCCCCTCCAGCGGGGGGCATGATGAGCAGTTCTTC
CASSLGFPSSGGHDEQFF
>TRBV20-1|TRBD1|TRBJ2-1|-
TGCAGTGCTAGGAATGACAGGGGGCTAACCTACAATGAGCAGTTCTTC
CSARNDRGLTYNEQFF
>TRBV4-1|-|TRBJ2-6|-
TGCGCCAGCAGCCAAGATCGGGGGGGACAGGATCTCTTCTCTGGGGCCAACGTCCTGACTTTC
CASSQDRGGQDLFSGANVLTF
>TRBV5-1|-|TRBJ1-1|many
TGCGCCAGCAGCTTGGGACGGACGTTTCGGAACACTGAAGCTTTCTTT
CASSLGRTFRNTEAFF
>TRBV24-1|-|TRBJ2-3|many
TGTGCCACCAGTGATTTCACAGATACGCAGTATTTT
CATSDFTDTQYF
>TRBV4-3|-|TRBJ2-3|-
TGCGCCAGCAGCCAAGTAGGGGGAGATACGCAGTATTTT
CASSQVGGDTQYF
>TRBV20-1|TRBD1|TRBJ1-6|few
TGCAGTGCTAGAGCGGGGACAGGGGAATCACCCCTCCACTTT
CSARAGTGESPLHF
>TRBV7-3|-|TRBJ2-2|-
TGTGCCAGCAGCTTAAGTGCAGCTAGCACCGGGGAGCTGTTTTTT
CASSLSAASTGELFF
>TRBV30|-|TRBJ2-7|-
TGTGCCTGGGCCACAGGGTACGAGCAGTACTTC
CAWATGYEQYF
>TRBV11-1|-|TRBJ2-6|-
TGTGCCAGCAGCAGAGATGACAGACTGGGCTCTGGGGCCAACGTCCTGACTTTC
CASSRDDRLGSGANVLTF
>TRBV20-1|TRBD2|TRBJ2-5|few
TGCAGTGCTACACAGACTAGCGGTTTCCAAGAGACCCAGTACTTC
CSATQTSGFQETQYF
>TRBV12-3/TRBV12-4|TRBD2|TRBJ2-1|-
TGTGCCAGCAGTTTAGCGCGCGGAAGCGGGAGTTCCAATGAGCAGTTCTTC
CASSLARGSGSSNEQFF
>TRBV29-1|TRBD1|TRBJ2-6|-
TGCAGCGCCACCGGGACAGGGGTGTCTGGGGCCAACGTCCTGACTTTC
CSATGTGVSGANVLTF
>TRBV21-1|-|TRBJ2-2|-
TGTGCCAGCAGCAGGGGACTAGCGGGGGGCGCGAACACCGGGGAGCTGTTTTTT
CASSRGLAGGANTGELFF
>TRBV2|-|TRBJ2-7|many
TGTGCCAGCAGTGGAACCTACGAGCAGTACTTC
CASSGTYEQYF
>TRBV6-5|-|TRBJ1-1|many
TGTGCCAGCACTGGGGGCCTGCAAGCTTTCTTT
CASTGGLQAFF
>TRBV6-1|-|TRBJ2-3|few
TGTGCCACCCGGGGACTTACCACAGATACGCAGTATTTT
CATRGLTTDTQYF
>TRBV7-9|-|TRBJ2-7|-
TGTGCCTCAATGATGGGGGCAGGCTCCTACGAGCAGTACTTC
CASMMGAGSYEQYF
>TRBV6-5|-|TRBJ1-5|many
TGTGCCAGCAGTTACACAGATAGCAATCAGCCCCAGCATTTT
CASSYTDSNQPQHF
>TRBV7-6|-|TRBJ2-7|-
TGTGCCAGCAGCTCTTATAGGGGCTCCTCCTACGAGCAGTACTTC
CASSSYRGSSYEQYF
>TRBV28|TRBD1|TRBJ2-7|-
TGTGCCAGCTTTAGTCCGGGACAGATCTACGAGCAGTACTTC
CASFSPGQIYEQYF
>TRBV3-1|TRBD2|TRBJ2-1|many
TGTGCCAGCAGAACTAGCGGGGGGCTATTGAATGAGCAGTTCTTC
CASRTSGGLLNEQFF
>TRBV5-1|-|TRBJ2-7|-
TGCGCCAGCAGCTTGACCACCTCCGAGCAGTGCTTC
CASSLTTSEQCF
>TRBV20-1|TRBD2|TRBJ2-3|few
TGCAGTGCTAGCAATCTAGCGGGAGGGCCAGTAGATACGCAGTATTTT
CSASNLAGGPVDTQYF
>TRBV20-1|-|TRBJ1-1|many
TGCAGTGCTAGTCTCAGTCTATTTGAAGCTTTCTTT
CSASLSLFEAFF
>TRBV6-5|TRBD2|TRBJ2-1|few
TGTGCCAGCAGTTACCCAGCGGGAGGCCTCAATGAGCAGTTCTTC
CASSYPAGGLNEQFF
>TRBV6-1|-|TRBJ2-1|many
TGTGCCAGCAGCCCGCAGCGGGCTGACATTAACAATGAGCAGTTCTTC
CASSPQRADINNEQFF
>TRBV4-2|-|TRBJ2-1|many
TGTGCCAGCAGCCAAGAACCGGGGTCGTCCTACAATGAGCAGTTCTTC
CASSQEPGSSYNEQFF
>TRBV4-1|TRBD2|TRBJ2-1|-
TGCGCCAGCAGCCCCCCCCCCGCACTAGCGGGTAATGAGCAGTTCTTC
CASSPPPALAGNEQFF
>TRBV12-3/TRBV12-4|-|TRBJ2-2|many
TGTGCCAGCAGCTACGACCAGGGGGGCTTCCCCGGGGAGCTGTTTTTT
CASSYDQGGFPGELFF
>TRBV29-1|-|TRBJ2-3|-
TGCAGCGTTTCCGAGCCTCGACCCTCAGATACGCAGTATTTT
CSVSEPRPSDTQYF
>TRBV3-1|-|TRBJ2-1|-
TGTGCCAGCAGCCTCCTGGGGGTTCGGACCCGGAATGAGCAGTTCTTC
CASSLLGVRTRNEQFF
>TRBV7-2|-|TRBJ2-1|few
TGTGCCAGCAGCCCGGGGAAGGGTGGTGAGCAGTTCTTC
CASSPGKGGEQFF
>TRBV28|-|TRBJ2-4|few
TGTGCCAGCAACGGGGGCCGGGACATTCAGTACTTC
CASNGGRDIQYF
>TRBV12-3/TRBV12-4|-|TRBJ2-7|many
TGTGCCAGCACTTCGCGACTAGCCTACGAGCAGTACTTC
CASTSRLAYEQYF
>TRBV7-2|TRBD2|TRBJ2-5|-
TGTGCCAGCAGCTTAGCTAGCGGGGGGGCCGAGACCCAGTACTTC
CASSLASGGAETQYF
>TRBV6-2/TRBV6-3|-|TRBJ2-1|many
TGTGCCAGCAGTTACTCGTTGTTGAGACAGAGACCATCCACCAGAATCAATGAGCAGTTCTTC
CASSYSLLRQRPSTRINEQFF
>TRBV15|-|TRBJ2-6|few
TGTGCCACCAGCGGCGACAGATCTGGGGCCAACGTCCTGACTTTC
CATSGDRSGANVLTF
>TRBV5-5|-|TRBJ2-1|-
TGTGCCAGCAGCTTCAGTCAGGTCCATGAGCAGTTCTTC
CASSFSQVHEQFF
>TRBV10-3|-|TRBJ2-2|-
TGTGCCACAGGCTTACAAAGTGACACCGGGGAGCTGTTTTTT
CATGLQSDTGELFF
>TRBV6-1|TRBD2|TRBJ2-7|-
TGTGCCAGCAGGGATTTAGCGGGGGTCTACGAGCAGTACTTC
CASRDLAGVYEQYF
>TRBV7-2|-|TRBJ1-6|few
TGTGCCAGCAGCTTAGTGGGCACTACGGATTCACCCCTCCACTTT
CASSLVGTTDSPLHF
>TRBV19|TRBD2|TRBJ2-5|-
TGTGCCAGTAGAAAGCGGGGTGGGGGCCAAGAGACCCAGTACTTC
CASRKRGGGQETQYF
>TRBV2|-|TRBJ2-3|-
TGTGCCAGCAGCGCCCCTGGCGGGGGCACAGATACGCAGTATTTT
CASSAPGGGTDTQYF
>TRBV3-1|-|TRBJ2-7|-
TGTGCCAGCCCCTCGGAAGAATCCTCACGGCGCTACGAGCAGTACTTC
CASPSEESSRRYEQYF
>TRBV6-1|-|TRBJ1-2|-
TGTGCCAGCAGTCAGGAGAGGGGCTATGGCTACACCTTC
CASSQERGYGYTF
>TRBV2|-|TRBJ1-5|-
TGTGCCAGCACCGTGGTTTACAATCAGCCCCAGCATTTT
CASTVVYNQPQHF
>TRBV21-1|-|TRBJ2-1|few
TGTGCCAGCAGCAAATTTCAGGGGGGTCCATCCAATGAGCAGTTCTTC
CASSKFQGGPSNEQFF
>TRBV20-1|-|TRBJ2-3|many
TGCAGTGCTAGACCTTTGACTCCGCCGGGGACAGATACGCAGTATTTT
CSARPLTPPGTDTQYF
>TRBV4-1|-|TRBJ2-1|many
TGCGCCAGCAGCCCAACCCCGATATACAATGAGCAGTTCTTC
CASSPTPIYNEQFF
>TRBV20-1|-|TRBJ1-4|few
TGCAGTGCTAGAGGGGATCCCCGGGGGGAGCGGGAAAAACTGTTTTTT
CSARGDPRGEREKLFF
>TRBV6-2/TRBV6-3|-|TRBJ2-1|-
TGTGCCAGCAGTTACGGGATAAGAGGGGACTACAATGAGCAGTTCTTC
CASSYGIRGDYNEQFF